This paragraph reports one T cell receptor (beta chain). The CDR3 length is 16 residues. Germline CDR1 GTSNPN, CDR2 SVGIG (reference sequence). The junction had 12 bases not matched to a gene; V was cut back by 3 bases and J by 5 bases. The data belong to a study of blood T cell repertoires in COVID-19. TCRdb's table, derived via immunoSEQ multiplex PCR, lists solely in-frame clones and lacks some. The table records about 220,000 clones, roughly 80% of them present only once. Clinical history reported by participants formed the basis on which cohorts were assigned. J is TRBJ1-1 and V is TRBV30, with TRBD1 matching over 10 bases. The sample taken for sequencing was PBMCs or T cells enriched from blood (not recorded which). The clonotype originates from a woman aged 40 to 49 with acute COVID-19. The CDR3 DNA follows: TGTGCCTGGAGCGAAGGGACAGGGGAAGTGGGGACTGAAGCTTTCTTT. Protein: CAWSEGTGEVGTEAFF.